This record looks at one T cell receptor beta chain sequence and its context. Its antigen is undetermined. Trimming pared 5 bases from V and 3 bases from J, leaving 19 bases between. The CDR3 runs 16 residues. Germline V CDR1 and CDR2: SNHLY, FYNNEI. The sample belongs to a study of shared clonotypes between healthy human individuals. Study results and limitations: Clonotype sharing across donors was expected to vary with sequencing depth.

Several immunoSEQ 96-well plates shared each subset's DNA, each plate a replicate. Clones were read by immunoSEQ multiplex PCR, and TCRdb kept only the in-frame ones, dropping some. The repertoire holds 950,000 to 1,300,000 clones, with 65% to 80% as singletons. The sequence was collected from a man between 18 and 35 years old in good health. The sequenced sample was memory CD4+ T cells sorted from blood. Subset here: CD45RA-negative fraction. This rearrangement joins TRBV2 to TRBJ1-2, with D tentatively TRBD1 (6 bases). CDR3 nucleotides: TGTGCCAGCAGTAATCCTACAGGGTACAAAGACTATGGCTACACCTTC. Translation: CASSNPTGYKDYGYTF.